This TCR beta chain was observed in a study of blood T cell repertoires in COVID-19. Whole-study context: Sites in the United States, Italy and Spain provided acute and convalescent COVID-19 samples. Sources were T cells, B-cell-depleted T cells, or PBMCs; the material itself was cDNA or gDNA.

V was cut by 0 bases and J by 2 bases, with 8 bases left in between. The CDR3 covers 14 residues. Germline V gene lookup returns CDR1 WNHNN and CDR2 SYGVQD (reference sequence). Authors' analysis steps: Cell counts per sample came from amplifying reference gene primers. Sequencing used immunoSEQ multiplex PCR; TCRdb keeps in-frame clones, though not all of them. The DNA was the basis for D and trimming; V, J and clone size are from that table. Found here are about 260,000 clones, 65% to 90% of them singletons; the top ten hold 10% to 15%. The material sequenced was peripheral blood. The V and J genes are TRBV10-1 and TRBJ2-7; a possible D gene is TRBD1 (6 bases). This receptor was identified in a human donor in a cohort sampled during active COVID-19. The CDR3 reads CASSESDSTYEQYF. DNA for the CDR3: TGCGCCAGCAGTGAGTCGGACAGTACCTACGAGCAGTACTTC.